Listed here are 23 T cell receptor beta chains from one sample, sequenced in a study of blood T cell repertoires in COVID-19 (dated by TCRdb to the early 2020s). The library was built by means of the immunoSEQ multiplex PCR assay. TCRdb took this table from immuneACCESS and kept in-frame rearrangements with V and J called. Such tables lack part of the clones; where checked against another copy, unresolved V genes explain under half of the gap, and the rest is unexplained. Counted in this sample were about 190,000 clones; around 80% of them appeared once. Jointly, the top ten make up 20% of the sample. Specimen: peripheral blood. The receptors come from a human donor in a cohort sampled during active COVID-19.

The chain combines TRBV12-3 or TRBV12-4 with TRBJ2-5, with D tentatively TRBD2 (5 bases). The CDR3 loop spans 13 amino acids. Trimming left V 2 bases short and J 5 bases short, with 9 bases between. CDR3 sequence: CASSLQLGETQYF. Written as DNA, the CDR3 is TGTGCCAGCAGTTTACAACTAGGGGAGACCCAGTACTTC.

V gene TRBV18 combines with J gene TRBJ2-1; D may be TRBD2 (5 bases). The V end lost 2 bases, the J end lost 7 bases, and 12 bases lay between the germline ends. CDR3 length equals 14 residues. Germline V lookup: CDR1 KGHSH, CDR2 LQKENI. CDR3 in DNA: TGTGCCAGCTCACCAGGGAGATCAGGAAATGAGCAGTTCTTC. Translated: CASSPGRSGNEQFF.

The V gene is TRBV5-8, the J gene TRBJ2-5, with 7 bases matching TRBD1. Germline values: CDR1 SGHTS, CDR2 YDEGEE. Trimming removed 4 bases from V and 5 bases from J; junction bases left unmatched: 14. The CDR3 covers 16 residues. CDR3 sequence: CASSPRGQPQVETQYF. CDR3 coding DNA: TGTGCCAGCAGCCCAAGGGGACAGCCCCAAGTGGAGACCCAGTACTTC.

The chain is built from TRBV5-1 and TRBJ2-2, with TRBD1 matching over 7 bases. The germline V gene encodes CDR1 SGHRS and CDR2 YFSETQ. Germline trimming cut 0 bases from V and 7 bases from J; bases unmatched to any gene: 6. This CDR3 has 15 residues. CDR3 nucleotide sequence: TGCGCCAGCAGCTTGGGCAGGGGGTACGGCGGGGAGCTGTTTTTT. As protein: CASSLGRGYGGELFF.

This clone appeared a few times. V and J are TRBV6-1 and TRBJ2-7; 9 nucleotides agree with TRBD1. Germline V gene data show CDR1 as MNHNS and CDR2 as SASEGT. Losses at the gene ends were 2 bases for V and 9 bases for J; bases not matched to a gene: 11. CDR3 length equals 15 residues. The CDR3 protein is CASSEWDRDVGRQYV. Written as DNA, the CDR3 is TGTGCCAGCAGTGAATGGGACAGGGATGTTGGCAGGCAGTACGTC.

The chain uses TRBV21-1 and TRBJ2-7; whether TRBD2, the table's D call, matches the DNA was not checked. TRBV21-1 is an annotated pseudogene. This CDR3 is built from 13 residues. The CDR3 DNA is TGTGCCAGCAGCAACCAAGAGCCTTACGAGCAGTACGTC. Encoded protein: CASSNQEPYEQYV.

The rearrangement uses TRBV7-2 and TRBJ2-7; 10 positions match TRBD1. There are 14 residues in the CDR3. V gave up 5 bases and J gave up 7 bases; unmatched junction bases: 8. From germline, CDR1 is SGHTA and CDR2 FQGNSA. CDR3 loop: CASSPGTGAWEQYF. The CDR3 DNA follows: TGTGCCAGCAGCCCTGGGACAGGGGCTTGGGAGCAGTACTTC.

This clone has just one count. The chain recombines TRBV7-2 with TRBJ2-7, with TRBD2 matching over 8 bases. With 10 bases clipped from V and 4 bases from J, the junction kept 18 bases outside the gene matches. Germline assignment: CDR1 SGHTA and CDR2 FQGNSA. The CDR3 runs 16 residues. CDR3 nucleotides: TGTGCCAACCCGCGGGGGGTTAGCTGCGGGGTTTACGAGCAGTACTTC. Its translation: CANPRGVSCGVYEQYF.

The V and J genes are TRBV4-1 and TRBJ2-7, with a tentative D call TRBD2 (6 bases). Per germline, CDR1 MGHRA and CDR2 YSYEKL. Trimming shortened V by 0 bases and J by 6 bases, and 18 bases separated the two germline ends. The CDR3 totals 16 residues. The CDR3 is CASSQEGRRGSSEQYF. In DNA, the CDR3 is TGCGCCAGCAGCCAAGAAGGCAGACGGGGGTCATCCGAGCAGTACTTC.

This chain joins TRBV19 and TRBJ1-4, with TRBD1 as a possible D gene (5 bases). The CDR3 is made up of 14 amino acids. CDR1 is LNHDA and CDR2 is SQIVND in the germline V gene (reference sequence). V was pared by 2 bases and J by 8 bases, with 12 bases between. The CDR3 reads CASSIRGVEEKLFF. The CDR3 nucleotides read TGTGCCAGTAGTATACGGGGGGTTGAGGAAAAACTGTTTTTT.

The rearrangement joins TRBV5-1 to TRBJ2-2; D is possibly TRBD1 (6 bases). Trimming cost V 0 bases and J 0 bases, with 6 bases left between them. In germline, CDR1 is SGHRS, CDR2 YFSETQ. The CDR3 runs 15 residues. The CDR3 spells CASSLEGANTGELFF. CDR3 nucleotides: TGCGCCAGCAGCTTGGAGGGGGCGAACACCGGGGAGCTGTTTTTT.

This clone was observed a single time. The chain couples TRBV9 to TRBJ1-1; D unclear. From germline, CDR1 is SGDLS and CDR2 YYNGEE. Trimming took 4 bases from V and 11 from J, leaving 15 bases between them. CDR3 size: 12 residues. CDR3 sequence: CASSPPRLRAFF. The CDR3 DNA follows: TGTGCCAGCAGCCCCCCCCGGCTGCGGGCTTTCTTT.

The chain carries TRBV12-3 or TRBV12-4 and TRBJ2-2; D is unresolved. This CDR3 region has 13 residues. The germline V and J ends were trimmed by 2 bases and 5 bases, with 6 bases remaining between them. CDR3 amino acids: CASSLRRTGELFF. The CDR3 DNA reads TGTGCCAGCAGTTTACGCCGGACCGGGGAGCTGTTTTTT.

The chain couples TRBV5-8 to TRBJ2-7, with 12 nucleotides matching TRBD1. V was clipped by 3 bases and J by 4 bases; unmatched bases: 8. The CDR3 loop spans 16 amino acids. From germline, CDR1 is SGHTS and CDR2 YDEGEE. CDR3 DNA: TGTGCCAGCAGCTCGAACCGGGACAGGGGGCGTTACGAGCAGTACTTC. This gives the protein CASSSNRDRGRYEQYF. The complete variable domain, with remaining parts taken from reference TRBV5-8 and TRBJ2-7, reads EAGVTQSPTHLIKTRGQQATLRCSPISGHTSVYWYQQALGLGLQFLLWYDEGEERNRGNFPPRFSGRQFPNYSSELNVNALELEDSALYLCASSSNRDRGRYEQYFGPGTRLTVT.

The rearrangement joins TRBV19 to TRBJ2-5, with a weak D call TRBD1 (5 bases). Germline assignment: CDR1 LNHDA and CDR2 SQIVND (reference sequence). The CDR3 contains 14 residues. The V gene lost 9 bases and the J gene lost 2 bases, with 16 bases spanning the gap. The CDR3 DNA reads TGTGCCAGCACCCCGGACATGTGGCAAGAGACCCAGTACTTC. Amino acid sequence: CASTPDMWQETQYF.

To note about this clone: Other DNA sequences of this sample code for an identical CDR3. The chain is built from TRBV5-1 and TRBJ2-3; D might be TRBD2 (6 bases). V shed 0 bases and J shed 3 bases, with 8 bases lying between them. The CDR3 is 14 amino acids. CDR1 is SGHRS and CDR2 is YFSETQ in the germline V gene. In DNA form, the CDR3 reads TGCGCCAGCAGCTTGGAGGGAGGAACAGATACGCAGTATTTT. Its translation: CASSLEGGTDTQYF.

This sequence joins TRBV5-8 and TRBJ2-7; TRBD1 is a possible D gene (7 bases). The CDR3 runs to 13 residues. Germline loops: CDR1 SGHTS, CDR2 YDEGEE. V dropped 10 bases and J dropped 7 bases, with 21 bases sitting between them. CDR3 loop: CAGTWRGQWEQYF. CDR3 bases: TGTGCCGGGACGTGGAGGGGGCAATGGGAGCAGTACTTC.

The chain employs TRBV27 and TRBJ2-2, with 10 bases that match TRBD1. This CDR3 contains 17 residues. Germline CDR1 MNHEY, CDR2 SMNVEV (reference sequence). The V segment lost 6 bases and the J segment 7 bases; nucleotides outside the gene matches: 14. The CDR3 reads CASRHKLGTGDFGELFF. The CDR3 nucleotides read TGTGCCAGCAGGCATAAACTAGGGACAGGGGATTTCGGGGAGCTGTTTTTT.

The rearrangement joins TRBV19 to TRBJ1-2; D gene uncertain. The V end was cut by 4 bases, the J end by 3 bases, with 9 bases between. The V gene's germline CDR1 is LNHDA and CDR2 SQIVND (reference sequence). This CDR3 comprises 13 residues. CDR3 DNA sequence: TGTGCCAGTAGTACCGACACTTACTATGGCTACACCTTC. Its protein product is CASSTDTYYGYTF.

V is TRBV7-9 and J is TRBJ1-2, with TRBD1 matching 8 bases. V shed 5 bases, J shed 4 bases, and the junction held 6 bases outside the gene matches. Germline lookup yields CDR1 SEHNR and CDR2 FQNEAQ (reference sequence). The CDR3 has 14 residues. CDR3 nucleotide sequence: TGTGCCAGCAGCAGAGGACAGGGCGGCTATGGCTACACCTTC. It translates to CASSRGQGGYGYTF.

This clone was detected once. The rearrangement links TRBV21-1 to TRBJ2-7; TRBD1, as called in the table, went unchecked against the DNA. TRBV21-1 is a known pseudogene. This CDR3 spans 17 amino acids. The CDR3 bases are TGTGCCAGCAGCAACAGAGTATTCGGGACAGAACATTACGAGCAGTACTTC. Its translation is CASSNRVFGTEHYEQYF.

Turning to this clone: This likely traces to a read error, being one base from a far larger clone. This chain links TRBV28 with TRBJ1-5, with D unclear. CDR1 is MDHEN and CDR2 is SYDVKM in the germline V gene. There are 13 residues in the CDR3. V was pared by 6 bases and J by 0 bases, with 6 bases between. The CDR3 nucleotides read TGTGCCAGCAGCTCAGATAGCAATCAGCCCCAGCATTTT. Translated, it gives CASSSDSNQPQHF.

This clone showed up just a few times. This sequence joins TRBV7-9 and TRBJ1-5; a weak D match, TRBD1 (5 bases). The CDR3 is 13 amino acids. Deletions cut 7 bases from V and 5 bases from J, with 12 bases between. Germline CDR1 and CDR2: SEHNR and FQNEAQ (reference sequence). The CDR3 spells CASTDSEYQPQHF. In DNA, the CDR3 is TGTGCCAGCACTGACAGCGAGTATCAGCCCCAGCATTTT.